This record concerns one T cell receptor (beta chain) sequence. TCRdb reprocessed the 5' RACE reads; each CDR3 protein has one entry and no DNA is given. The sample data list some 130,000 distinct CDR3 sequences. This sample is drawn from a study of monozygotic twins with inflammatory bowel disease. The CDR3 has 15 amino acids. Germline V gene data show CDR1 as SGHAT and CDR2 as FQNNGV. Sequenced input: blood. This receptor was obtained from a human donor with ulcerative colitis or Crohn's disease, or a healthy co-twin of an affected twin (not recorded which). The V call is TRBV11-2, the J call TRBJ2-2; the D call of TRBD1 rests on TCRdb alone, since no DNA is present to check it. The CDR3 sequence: CASSQGAGNTGELFF.